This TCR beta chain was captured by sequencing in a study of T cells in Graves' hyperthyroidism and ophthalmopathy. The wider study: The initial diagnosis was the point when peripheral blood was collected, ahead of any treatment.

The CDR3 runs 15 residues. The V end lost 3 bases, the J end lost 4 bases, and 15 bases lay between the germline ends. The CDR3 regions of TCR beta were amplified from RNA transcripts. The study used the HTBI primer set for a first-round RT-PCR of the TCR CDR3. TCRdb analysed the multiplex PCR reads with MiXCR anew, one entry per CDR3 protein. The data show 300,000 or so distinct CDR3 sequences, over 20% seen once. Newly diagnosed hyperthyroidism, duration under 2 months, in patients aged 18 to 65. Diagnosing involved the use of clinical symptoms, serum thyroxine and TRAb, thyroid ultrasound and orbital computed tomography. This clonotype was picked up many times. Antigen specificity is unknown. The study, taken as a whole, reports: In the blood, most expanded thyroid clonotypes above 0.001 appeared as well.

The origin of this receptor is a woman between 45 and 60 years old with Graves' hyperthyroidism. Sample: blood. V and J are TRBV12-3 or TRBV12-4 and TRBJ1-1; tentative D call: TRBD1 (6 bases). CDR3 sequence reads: CASSFPQQGRTEAFF. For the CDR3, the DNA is TGTGCCAGCAGTTTCCCCCAACAGGGTCGCACTGAAGCTTTCTTT.